The 9 T cell receptor beta chains below were found in one sample sequenced in a study of technical replicates of blood from several donors. Profiled with immunoSEQ multiplex PCR; TCRdb holds only in-frame clones, not every one. This table holds about 70,000 clones, approximately 96% found once. Sequenced sample: T cells isolated from PBMCs. The receptors originated from a human donor in good health.

The chain uses TRBV5-1 and TRBJ2-5; D not resolved. Germline-derived CDR1 and CDR2 are SGHRS and YFSETQ. Trimming shortened V by 4 bases and J by 4 bases, and 5 bases separated the two germline ends. CDR3 length: 11 amino acids. The DNA of the CDR3 is TGCGCCAGCAGCCCCTCAGAGACCCAGTACTTC. Translating gives CASSPSETQYF.

J is TRBJ2-7 and V is TRBV4-1, with D possibly being TRBD1 (6 bases). The CDR3 has 15 amino acids. Germline V lookup: CDR1 MGHRA, CDR2 YSYEKL. The germline V and J ends were trimmed by 4 bases and 2 bases, with 15 bases remaining between them. The chain's CDR3 is CASSPGYGGAYEQYF. DNA for the CDR3: TGCGCCAGCAGCCCTGGGTATGGGGGCGCCTACGAGCAGTACTTC.

This chain joins TRBV9 and TRBJ2-5; the match to TRBD2 covers 8 bases. The CDR3 totals 15 residues. J was trimmed by 2 bases and V by 4 bases; bases with no gene match: 7. CDR1 SGDLS and CDR2 YYNGEE come from the germline V gene. The chain's CDR3 is CASSFAGGLQETQYF. CDR3 nucleotides: TGTGCCAGCAGCTTTGCGGGAGGTCTTCAAGAGACCCAGTACTTC.

The chain combines TRBV12-5 with TRBJ1-1; the match to TRBD1 covers 9 bases. From germline, CDR1 is LGHNT and CDR2 FRNRAP. The CDR3 totals 15 residues. The ends lost 6 bases at V and 4 bases at J; junction bases unmatched: 9. Written as DNA, the CDR3 is TGTGCTAGTGGGAACGAAGACAGGGGGTCCACTGAAGCTTTCTTT. Translated, it gives CASGNEDRGSTEAFF.

The count of this clone is one. One end of the junction varies from germline; a read error may be responsible. The chain has TRBV7-7 and TRBJ2-2; tentatively, D is TRBD2 (5 bases). Per the germline V gene, CDR1 is SSHAT and CDR2 is FNYEAQ (reference sequence). CDR3 length: 13 residues. This CDR3 reads CASSLARTGELFF. The CDR3 nucleotides are TGTGCTAGCAGCTTAGCGAGAACCGGGGAGCTGTTTTTT.

The chain employs TRBV7-9 and TRBJ2-7, with TRBD1 matching over 10 bases. Per germline, CDR1 SEHNR and CDR2 FQNEAQ (reference sequence). CDR3 length: 14 amino acids. V shed 5 bases, J shed 5 bases, and the junction held 6 bases outside the gene matches. CDR3 region: CASSPRTGGNEQYF. The CDR3 DNA reads as TGTGCCAGCAGCCCTCGGACAGGGGGGAACGAGCAGTACTTC.

The chain joins TRBV10-3 to TRBJ2-7; TRBD2 matches at 8 bases. The junction had 15 bases not matched to a gene; V was cut back by 0 bases and J by 2 bases. This CDR3 has 19 residues. Germline V gene sequence: CDR1 ENHRY, CDR2 SYGVKD. The CDR3, as DNA: TGTGCCATCAGTGAGTCCATTTTACTAGCGGTGACGACAACCTACGAGCAGTACTTC. Protein sequence: CAISESILLAVTTTYEQYF.

The CDR3 DNA reads TGTGCCAGCAGCCGAGAGGGTACAGATACGCAGTATTTT. Amino acid sequence: CASSREGTDTQYF. The chain is built from TRBV5-6 and TRBJ2-3; possible D gene TRBD2, 5 bases. CDR1 is SGHDT and CDR2 is YYEEEE in the germline V gene. The germline V and J ends were trimmed by 4 bases and 3 bases, with 9 bases remaining between them. The CDR3 length is 13 residues.

V is TRBV11-2 and J is TRBJ2-2, with TRBD1 identical over 7 bases. The CDR3 loop spans 16 amino acids. V shed 4 bases, J shed 4 bases, and the junction held 9 bases outside the gene matches. Germline V CDR1 and CDR2: SGHAT, FQNNGV. The CDR3: CASSSLGTAPTGELFF. The CDR3 nucleotides read TGTGCCAGCAGCTCTCTTGGGACAGCCCCCACCGGGGAGCTGTTTTTT.